The rows below give T cell receptor beta chains drawn from one sample of a study of CD8 T cells in ankylosing spondylitis. TCRdb ran MiXCR on the 5' RACE reads and lists one entry per CDR3 protein. The sample has 200,000 to 250,000 distinct CDR3 sequences, about 11% seen once; the top ten hold about 20%. Material for sequencing was blood, either unsorted or a sorted T cell fraction (not recorded which). These receptors were collected from a male donor with ankylosing spondylitis or in good health (not recorded which). The CDR3 runs from the conserved cysteine through the conserved F or W. A D gene is named only where the DNA matches it firmly. Some rows have no size entry. The others give once, few or many, or a class for an expanded clone.

>TRBD2|many|TRBJ2-1|TRBV20-1
CSADKRGDSYNEQFF
TGCAGTGCTGATAAGCGGGGGGATTCCTACAATGAGCAGTTCTTC
>TRBD1|few|TRBJ2-7|TRBV15
CATSRIQGAPYEQYF
TGTGCCACCAGCAGGATACAGGGGGCCCCCTACGAGCAGTACTTC
>TRBD2|few|TRBJ2-5|TRBV5-1
CASRVTSGQETQYF
TGCGCCAGCCGAGTAACTAGCGGCCAAGAGACCCAGTACTTC
>NA|NA|TRBJ2-3|TRBV5-5
CASSDIPTTSTDTQYF
TGTGCCAGCAGCGATATTCCGACAACAAGCACAGATACGCAGTATTTT
>NA|NA|TRBJ1-4|TRBV20-1
CSAWWNQNEKLFF
TGCAGTGCTTGGTGGAACCAAAATGAAAAACTGTTTTTT
>NA|many|TRBJ1-6|TRBV24-1
CATSENSYNSPLHF
TGTGCCACCAGTGAGAACTCCTATAATTCACCCCTCCACTTT
>NA|few|TRBJ1-1|TRBV6-1
CASSEYTRPKLNTEAFF
TGTGCCAGCAGTGAGTACACCCGACCCAAGCTTAACACTGAAGCTTTCTTT
>NA|NA|TRBJ1-5|TRBV20-1
CSARARGGSNQPQHF
TGCAGTGCTAGAGCGCGGGGAGGTAGCAATCAGCCCCAGCATTTT
>NA|few|TRBJ2-3|TRBV28
CASRTGTDTQYF
TGTGCCAGCAGAACGGGCACAGATACGCAGTATTTT
>TRBD1|few|TRBJ2-3|TRBV13
CASSKRTGKVPDTQYF
TGTGCCAGCAGCAAGAGGACAGGGAAGGTGCCAGATACGCAGTATTTT